The rows below give T cell receptor beta chains drawn from one sample of a study of identical twins. TCRdb re-derived calls from the 5' RACE reads in MiXCR, one entry per CDR3 protein. This table holds around 250,000 distinct CDR3 sequences, approximately 7.1% found once. These data were likewise used in another study, on T cells expressing NK-cell markers.

Specimen: CD8+ T cells sorted from blood. The receptors come from a woman under 30 in good health. CDR3s include the opening cysteine and the closing phenylalanine or tryptophan. A D gene is named only where the DNA matches it firmly. Part of the rows lack a size; the others show once, few, many or a class for expanded clones.

j_call	d_call	clone_size	v_call	cdr3_aa	cdr3_nt
TRBJ2-7	-	-	TRBV15	CATSRDSNLGQYF	TGTGCCACCAGCAGAGACTCCAACCTTGGGCAGTACTTC
TRBJ2-7	-	-	TRBV29-1	CSVKRDTTYEQYF	TGCAGCGTGAAACGGGACACGACCTACGAGCAGTACTTC
TRBJ1-3	-	few	TRBV20-1	CSAWDGPSGNTIYF	TGCAGTGCTTGGGACGGACCCTCTGGAAACACCATATATTTT
TRBJ2-1	TRBD2	few	TRBV7-9	CASSSPTSAVGEQFF	TGTGCCAGCAGCTCCCCGACTAGCGCCGTAGGTGAGCAGTTCTTC
TRBJ2-5	TRBD1	-	TRBV5-1	CASSLSIGTGEETQYF	TGCGCCAGCAGCCTAAGTATCGGGACAGGAGAAGAGACCCAGTACTTC
TRBJ2-1	TRBD2	-	TRBV3-1	CASSHWRTSGGNSYNEQFF	TGTGCCAGCAGCCATTGGCGGACTAGCGGGGGTAACTCCTACAATGAGCAGTTCTTC
TRBJ2-7	TRBD2	few	TRBV9	CASSGGLAGIEDEQYF	TGTGCCAGCAGCGGGGGACTAGCGGGAATAGAGGACGAGCAGTACTTC
TRBJ2-1	-	many	TRBV12-3/TRBV12-4	CASSISVNEQFF	TGTGCCAGCAGTATTAGCGTCAATGAGCAGTTCTTC
TRBJ2-7	TRBD1	few	TRBV20-1	CSARESDRGWWSYEQYF	TGCAGTGCTAGAGAAAGCGACAGGGGTTGGTGGTCCTACGAGCAGTACTTC
TRBJ2-5	-	few	TRBV10-2	CASSEPASAETQYF	TGCGCCAGCAGTGAGCCAGCATCGGCAGAGACCCAGTACTTC
TRBJ1-2	-	-	TRBV6-5	CASSYGAGQGYTF	TGTGCCAGCAGTTACGGGGCAGGGCAAGGCTACACCTTC
TRBJ2-1	-	-	TRBV6-1	CASSEMGDEQFF	TGTGCCAGCAGTGAGATGGGGGATGAGCAGTTCTTC
TRBJ2-2	TRBD2	-	TRBV7-8	CASSYRLAGLNTGELFF	TGTGCCAGCAGTTACAGGCTAGCGGGACTTAACACCGGGGAGCTGTTTTTT
TRBJ2-3	-	few	TRBV7-2	CASTFGGGTQYF	TGTGCCAGCACCTTTGGGGGTGGTACGCAGTATTTT
TRBJ2-5	-	-	TRBV6-5	CASTSLGTQYF	TGTGCCAGCACCTCCCTGGGGACCCAGTACTTC
TRBJ2-1	-	-	TRBV7-2	CASGSRVSYNEQFF	TGTGCCAGCGGGTCTCGTGTCTCCTACAATGAGCAGTTCTTC
TRBJ2-1	-	few	TRBV7-6	CASSPVEAGEQFF	TGTGCCAGCAGCCCCGTGGAGGCGGGGGAGCAGTTCTTC
TRBJ2-7	-	many	TRBV10-3	CAISEWGYEQYF	TGTGCCATCAGTGAGTGGGGCTACGAGCAGTACTTC
TRBJ2-1	-	-	TRBV7-2	CASRADYPNEQFF	TGTGCCAGCAGAGCGGACTACCCCAATGAGCAGTTCTTC
TRBJ2-1	-	many	TRBV10-3	CAISESATRLRNEQFF	TGTGCCATCAGTGAGTCCGCGACTCGGCTGAGGAATGAGCAGTTCTTC
TRBJ2-7	-	few	TRBV6-6	CASSYGIEEQYF	TGTGCCAGCAGTTACGGGATTGAGGAGCAGTACTTC
TRBJ2-7	-	many	TRBV7-6	CASSLEGTWYEQYF	TGTGCCAGCAGCTTAGAGGGGACATGGTACGAGCAGTACTTC
TRBJ2-1	TRBD2	few	TRBV9	CASSVGGGGPYNEQFF	TGTGCCAGCAGCGTAGGGGGCGGGGGGCCATACAATGAGCAGTTCTTC
TRBJ1-5	-	few	TRBV12-3/TRBV12-4	CASSTGFLGQPQHF	TGTGCCAGCAGTACAGGGTTTTTAGGTCAGCCCCAGCATTTT
TRBJ2-1	-	many	TRBV4-3	CASSQDWTAEQFF	TGCGCCAGCAGCCAAGATTGGACAGCTGAGCAGTTCTTC
TRBJ2-1	TRBD2	-	TRBV30	CAWSGSSGRGPNEQFF	TGTGCCTGGAGTGGTAGTAGCGGGAGAGGCCCCAATGAGCAGTTCTTC
TRBJ2-1	TRBD1	many	TRBV4-1	CASSPVRQGLNEQFF	TGCGCCAGCAGCCCAGTGAGACAGGGGCTAAATGAGCAGTTCTTC
TRBJ2-7	TRBD1	-	TRBV12-3/TRBV12-4	CASSGGKDRGLNEQYF	TGTGCCAGCAGCGGGGGGAAGGACAGGGGACTGAACGAGCAGTACTTC
TRBJ2-7	-	-	TRBV7-6	CASSLEVGPSYEQYF	TGTGCCAGCAGCTTAGAAGTGGGGCCCTCCTACGAGCAGTACTTC
TRBJ1-1	-	many	TRBV25-1	CASSESLTGANTEAFF	TGTGCCAGCAGTGAATCGTTAACGGGGGCGAATACTGAAGCTTTCTTT
TRBJ2-3	TRBD2	few	TRBV29-1	CSVESLQGGSDTQYF	TGCAGCGTTGAATCTCTCCAGGGAGGGTCAGATACGCAGTATTTT
TRBJ2-1	TRBD2	many	TRBV11-2	CASSLYLAGEHNEQFF	TGTGCCAGCAGCTTGTACCTAGCGGGGGAGCACAATGAGCAGTTCTTC
TRBJ1-2	-	-	TRBV29-1	CSVGEGVYYGYTF	TGCAGCGTTGGGGAGGGGGTGTACTATGGCTACACCTTC
TRBJ2-1	-	-	TRBV27	CASSSLQGANNEQFF	TGTGCCAGCAGTTCACTACAGGGCGCGAACAATGAGCAGTTCTTC
TRBJ2-1	TRBD2	many	TRBV12-3/TRBV12-4	CASSPGLAGGRQFF	TGTGCCAGCAGTCCGGGACTAGCGGGGGGGCGGCAGTTCTTC
TRBJ2-7	-	many	TRBV2	CASSITGPSSYEQYF	TGTGCCAGCAGTATAACCGGGCCGAGCTCCTACGAGCAGTACTTC
TRBJ2-7	-	many	TRBV7-9	CASRPWTDSYEQYF	TGTGCCAGCCGACCCTGGACGGATTCCTACGAGCAGTACTTC
TRBJ2-5	TRBD2	few	TRBV5-1	CASSPGLAHPQETQYF	TGCGCCAGCAGCCCGGGACTAGCCCACCCCCAAGAGACCCAGTACTTC
TRBJ2-3	TRBD2	few	TRBV19	CASSIRLAGATDTQYF	TGTGCCAGTAGTATCCGACTAGCGGGGGCCACAGATACGCAGTATTTT
TRBJ1-3	-	many	TRBV7-6	CASSAGGNTIYF	TGTGCCAGCAGCGCAGGGGGAAACACCATATATTTT
TRBJ2-1	TRBD2	-	TRBV13	CASSFPSGLADEQFF	TGTGCCAGCAGCTTCCCTTCGGGACTAGCGGATGAGCAGTTCTTC
TRBJ2-7	-	few	TRBV12-3/TRBV12-4	CASREGVSYEQYF	TGTGCCAGCAGAGAGGGGGTCTCCTACGAGCAGTACTTC
TRBJ2-3	TRBD2	-	TRBV11-2	CASGSWTSGLSTDTQYF	TGTGCCAGCGGTTCCTGGACTAGCGGGCTAAGCACAGATACGCAGTATTTT
TRBJ1-1	-	many	TRBV7-9	CASSGLNTEAFF	TGTGCCAGCTCAGGACTCAACACTGAAGCTTTCTTT
TRBJ2-1	TRBD2	many	TRBV6-1	CASSPGLADYNEQFF	TGTGCCAGCAGTCCGGGACTAGCGGACTACAATGAGCAGTTCTTC
TRBJ1-1	-	-	TRBV11-2	CASSLERLSEYTEAFF	TGTGCCAGCAGCTTAGAACGGTTATCCGAGTACACTGAAGCTTTCTTT
TRBJ1-4	-	few	TRBV3-1	CASSQGRGEKLFF	TGTGCCAGCAGCCAAGGTCGGGGGGAAAAACTGTTTTTT
TRBJ2-3	-	many	TRBV15	CATRGDADTQYF	TGTGCCACCAGGGGGGACGCAGATACGCAGTATTTT
TRBJ2-1	-	few	TRBV11-2	CASSLAASAYNEQFF	TGTGCCAGCAGCTTAGCAGCTAGCGCCTACAATGAGCAGTTCTTC